Listed here are 21 T cell receptor beta chains from one sample, sequenced in a study of CD8+ T cells in alopecia areata. The sequencing template was cDNA reverse transcribed from extracted RNA. The data were produced by immunoSEQ multiplex PCR, yet TCRdb's version contains in-frame clones alone and is incomplete. The sample has about 97,000 clones; 41% are singletons. Source material: CD4+ T cells sorted from blood. The receptors were sampled from a human donor with alopecia areata.

This clone occurred a few times. The chain uses TRBV4-3 and TRBJ2-7; D is uncertain. The CDR3 contains 15 residues. The germline CDR1 and CDR2 sequences are LGHNA and YSLEER. Trimming took 0 bases from V and 3 from J, leaving 12 bases between them. DNA of the CDR3: TGCGCCAGCAGCCAAGAACGGCAGGCGTTCTACGAGCAGTACTTC. It specifies CASSQERQAFYEQYF.

This clone was seen a handful of times. The rearrangement links TRBV15 to TRBJ2-5; no firm D call. Germline V lookup: CDR1 LNHNV, CDR2 YYDKDF (reference sequence). The germline V and J ends were trimmed by 2 bases and 5 bases, with 15 bases remaining between them. The CDR3 spans 15 residues. The CDR3 DNA sequence: TGTGCCACCAGCAGAAGACAATCAAGCAGGGAGACCCAGTACTTC. This codes for CATSRRQSSRETQYF.

This clone appeared a few times. The chain's CDR3 is CSVSRTGGYGYTF. The CDR3 DNA follows: TGCAGCGTTTCTCGGACAGGGGGCTATGGCTACACCTTC. This chain joins TRBV29-1 and TRBJ1-2; 10 nucleotides align to TRBD1. With V trimmed by 5 bases and J by 4 bases, 4 bases remained unmatched. Germline V lookup: CDR1 SQVTM, CDR2 ANQGSEA. This CDR3 has 13 residues.

The rearrangement uses TRBV4-3 and TRBJ2-1, with TRBD1 matching 7 bases. The CDR3 loop spans 15 amino acids. Germline loops: CDR1 LGHNA, CDR2 YSLEER. V lost 1 base and J lost 7; bases outside the gene matches: 7. For the CDR3, the DNA is TGCGCCAGCAGCCAAGGAAGGGGGCTTAGAAATGAGCAGTTCTTC. Protein sequence: CASSQGRGLRNEQFF.

The chain combines TRBV4-1 with TRBJ1-3, with 7 bases matching TRBD1. Germline V gene sequence: CDR1 MGHRA, CDR2 YSYEKL. CDR3 length: 17 amino acids. Losses at the gene ends were 4 bases for V and 0 bases for J; bases not matched to a gene: 9. For the CDR3, the DNA is TGCGCCAGCAGCCCACGGACAGGTGCGAGCTCTGGAAACACCATATATTTT. It translates to CASSPRTGASSGNTIYF.

The rearrangement links TRBV29-1 to TRBJ2-3, with TRBD1 matching over 11 bases. The CDR3 totals 14 residues. The trim removed 7 bases at V and 3 bases at J, leaving 6 bases unmatched. Looked up from germline, CDR1 is SQVTM and CDR2 is ANQGSEA. The CDR3: CSGAGQGATDTQYF. The DNA of the CDR3 is TGCAGCGGAGCAGGACAGGGGGCTACAGATACGCAGTATTTT.

As regards this clone: A read error is possible here, since a much larger clone lies one base away. The genes are TRBV5-4 and TRBJ1-2; D uncertain. Germline lookup yields CDR1 SGHNT and CDR2 YYREEE (reference sequence). The V and J ends lost 2 bases and 0 bases respectively, with 8 bases between them. The CDR3 is 14 residues long. The CDR3 spells CASSLMAANYGYTF. The CDR3 DNA follows: TGTGCCAGCAGCTTAATGGCGGCTAACTATGGCTACACCTTC.

The chain recombines TRBV15 with TRBJ2-1; 8 bases align to TRBD1. Germline values: CDR1 LNHNV, CDR2 YYDKDF (reference sequence). V lost 1 base, J lost 4 bases, and 3 bases stayed unmatched. This CDR3 is 15 amino acids long. In DNA form, the CDR3 reads TGTGCCACCAGCAGAGTAGGGACAGGTTACAATGAGCAGTTCTTC. This translates into CATSRVGTGYNEQFF. The entire variable domain, with the rest obtained from reference TRBV15 and TRBJ2-1, is as follows: DAMVIQNPRYQVTQFGKPVTLSCSQTLNHNVMYWYQQKSSQAPKLLFHYYDKDFNNEADTPDNFQSRRPNTSFCFLDIRSPGLGDTAMYLCATSRVGTGYNEQFFGPGTRLTVL.

This clone was seen more than once but under ten times. This chain links TRBV15 with TRBJ2-2; perhaps D is TRBD1 or TRBD2 (5 bases each). Germline lookup yields CDR1 LNHNV and CDR2 YYDKDF (reference sequence). The CDR3 spans 15 residues. Between the trimmed V and J ends, which lost 3 bases and 4 bases, there was a span of 12 bases. The CDR3 sequence is CATSSGTDATGELFF. The CDR3 bases are TGTGCCACCAGCAGCGGGACCGACGCCACCGGGGAGCTGTTTTTT.

The rearrangement uses TRBV7-2 and TRBJ2-7, with D perhaps matching TRBD2 (6 bases). From germline, CDR1 is SGHTA and CDR2 FQGNSA. The CDR3 loop spans 16 amino acids. V was clipped by 5 bases and J by 0 bases, with 17 bases between them. In DNA, the CDR3 is TGTGCCAGCAGCCCCCCCCGCGGGGCTAGCTCCTACGAGCAGTACTTC. Translation gives CASSPPRGASSYEQYF.

V is TRBV18 and J is TRBJ2-4; TRBD2 agrees at 9 bases. The germline gives CDR1 KGHSH, CDR2 LQKENI. The trim removed 3 bases at V and 4 bases at J, leaving 1 base unmatched. The CDR3 totals 14 residues. CDR3 in DNA: TGTGCCAGCTCACCTCTAGCGGGAAAAAACATTCAGTACTTC. It specifies CASSPLAGKNIQYF. Full variable domain (remainder filled in from reference TRBV18 and TRBJ2-4): NAGVMQNPRHLVRRRGQEARLRCSPMKGHSHVYWYRQLPEEGLKFMVYLQKENIIDESGMPKERFSAEFPKEGPSILRIQQVVRGDSAAYFCASSPLAGKNIQYFGAGTRLSVL.

The chain uses TRBV29-1 and TRBJ2-3; D not resolved. The V gene's germline CDR1 is SQVTM and CDR2 ANQGSEA. The length of the CDR3 is 12 residues. The V end lost 3 bases, the J end lost 2 bases, and 6 bases lay between the germline ends. CDR3 region: CSVDPNTDTQYF. The CDR3 DNA follows: TGCAGCGTTGACCCGAACACAGATACGCAGTATTTT.

The V gene is TRBV30, the J gene TRBJ2-1; D uncertain. Germline V lookup: CDR1 GTSNPN, CDR2 SVGIG (reference sequence). This CDR3 is built from 14 residues. Deletions cut 3 bases from V and 4 bases from J, with 13 bases between. The CDR3 coding sequence is TGTGCCTGGAGATCTGCTACCCCTTACAATGAGCAGTTCTTC. Translating gives CAWRSATPYNEQFF.

This clone was seen a handful of times. J is TRBJ2-5 and V is TRBV7-9; D possibly matches TRBD1 or TRBD2 (5 bases each). The germline gives CDR1 SEHNR, CDR2 FQNEAQ (reference sequence). The CDR3 is 12 amino acids. The V gene lost 5 bases and the J gene lost 5 bases, with 9 bases spanning the gap. CDR3 sequence (DNA): TGTGCCAGCAGCCGGGACCTGGAGACCCAGTACTTC. As protein: CASSRDLETQYF.

This sequence joins TRBV4-1 and TRBJ2-7; 7 nucleotides line up with TRBD2. CDR3 length equals 15 residues. Germline V gene sequence: CDR1 MGHRA, CDR2 YSYEKL. The trim removed 1 base at V and 1 base at J, leaving 4 bases unmatched. This CDR3 reads CASSQVASGSYEQYF. Written as DNA, the CDR3 is TGCGCCAGCAGCCAAGTCGCTAGCGGATCCTACGAGCAGTACTTC.

The V gene is TRBV27, the J gene TRBJ2-5, with D perhaps assigned TRBD1 or TRBD2 (6 bases each). The CDR3 is 13 residues long. Germline lookup yields CDR1 MNHEY and CDR2 SMNVEV (reference sequence). Trimming took 1 base from V and 5 from J, leaving 8 bases between them. CDR3 bases: TGTGCCAGCAGTTTATGGAGGGGGGAGACCCAGTACTTC. Residues: CASSLWRGETQYF.

This rearrangement joins TRBV5-1 to TRBJ2-4; D is tentatively TRBD1 or TRBD2 (6 bases each). The germline gives CDR1 SGHRS, CDR2 YFSETQ. The CDR3 has 14 amino acids. V lost 3 bases and J 7 bases, leaving 14 bases between the germline ends. This chain's CDR3 is CASSSLEGDNIQYF. The DNA of the CDR3 is TGCGCCAGCAGCTCGTTGGAGGGGGATAACATTCAGTACTTC.

V is TRBV7-2 and J is TRBJ2-7, with D unresolved. V shed 0 bases and J shed 3 bases, with 12 bases lying between them. Germline assignment: CDR1 SGHTA and CDR2 FQGNSA. This CDR3 spans 15 amino acids. CDR3 sequence reads: CASSLAVGFGYEQYF. For the CDR3, the DNA is TGTGCCAGCAGCTTAGCAGTCGGATTTGGCTACGAGCAGTACTTC.

The chain links TRBV29-1 to TRBJ2-1, with TRBD1 matching over 9 bases. The CDR3 consists of 12 residues. Germline V gene sequence: CDR1 SQVTM, CDR2 ANQGSEA. V shed 7 bases, J shed 7 bases, and the junction held 5 bases outside the gene matches. The CDR3 nucleotides are TGCAGCGGGGGACAGGGAACGAATGAGCAGTTCTTC. It specifies CSGGQGTNEQFF.

V and J are TRBV6-1 and TRBJ2-5, with 8 bases matching TRBD2. This CDR3 spans 15 amino acids. The V and J ends lost 10 bases and 1 base, in that order; junction bases with no gene match: 11. Germline V CDR1 and CDR2: MNHNS, SASEGT. CDR3 sequence: CATEIGLALQETQYF. The CDR3 region has the DNA TGTGCCACCGAGATCGGACTAGCCCTCCAAGAGACCCAGTACTTC.

The chain recombines TRBV7-9 with TRBJ2-4; the D gene is possibly TRBD1 (6 bases). CDR1 is SEHNR, CDR2 FQNEAQ, per germline (reference sequence). The CDR3 has 15 residues. Trimming took 6 bases from V and 1 from J, leaving 13 bases between them. CDR3 sequence reads: CASRNTGFAKNIQYF. As DNA, the CDR3 is TGTGCCAGCAGAAATACAGGGTTTGCCAAAAACATTCAGTACTTC.